This T cell receptor beta chain was captured in a study of post-analysis software for immune sequencing data. Turning to the study itself: Recorded disease courses covered relapsing-remitting, secondary progressive and progressive-relapsing multiple sclerosis. Some patients had no subtype annotation. Whole-study findings and limits: Four or five TRBV segments, TRBV5-6, TRBV5-1 and TRBV20-1 among them, were found more frequent in patients than controls. Batch-mates among the samples co-clustered strongly by F measure. Controls' normalized Chao1 diversity significantly exceeded that of multiple sclerosis patients.

This CDR3 contains 14 residues. From germline, CDR1 is DFQATT and CDR2 SNEGSKA (reference sequence). Between the trimmed V and J ends, which lost 6 bases and 4 bases, there was a span of 17 bases. Concerning this clonotype: Its target is not known.

Prepared libraries of TCR beta cDNA carried unique molecular identifiers. Each batch of roughly 1 to 11 million T cells produced approximately 470,000 cDNA molecules. From the PCR reads, TCRdb called clonotypes with MiXCR, one entry per CDR3 protein. In the table there are hundreds of thousands of distinct CDR3 sequences, 44% of which are singletons. Specimen: blood. This TCR was recovered from a girl aged 10-17 years with multiple sclerosis. The V call is TRBV20-1, the J call TRBJ2-3; D is ambiguous. The CDR3 is CSATPGGSPDTQYF. Written as DNA, the CDR3 is TGCAGTGCCACCCCCGGTGGGTCTCCAGATACGCAGTATTTT.